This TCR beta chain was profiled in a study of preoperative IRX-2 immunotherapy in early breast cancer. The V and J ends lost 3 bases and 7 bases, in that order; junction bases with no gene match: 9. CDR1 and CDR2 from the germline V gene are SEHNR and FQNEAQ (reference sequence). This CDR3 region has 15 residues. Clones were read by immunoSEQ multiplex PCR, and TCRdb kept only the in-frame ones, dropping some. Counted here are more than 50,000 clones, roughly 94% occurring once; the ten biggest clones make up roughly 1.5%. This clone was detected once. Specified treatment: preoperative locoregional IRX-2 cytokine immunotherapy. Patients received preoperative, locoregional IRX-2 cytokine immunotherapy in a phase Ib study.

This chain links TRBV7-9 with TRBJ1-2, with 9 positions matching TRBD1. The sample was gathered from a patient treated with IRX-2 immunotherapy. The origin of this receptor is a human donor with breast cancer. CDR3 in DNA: TGTGCCAGCAGCTTCACGGACAGGGGCATGCGTGGCTACACCTTC. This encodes CASSFTDRGMRGYTF. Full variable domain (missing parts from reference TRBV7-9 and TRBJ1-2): DTGVSQNPRHKITKRGQNVTFRCDPISEHNRLYWYRQTLGQGPEFLTYFQNEAQLEKSRLLSDRFSAERPKGSFSTLEIQRTEQGDSAMYLCASSFTDRGMRGYTFGSGTRLTVV.